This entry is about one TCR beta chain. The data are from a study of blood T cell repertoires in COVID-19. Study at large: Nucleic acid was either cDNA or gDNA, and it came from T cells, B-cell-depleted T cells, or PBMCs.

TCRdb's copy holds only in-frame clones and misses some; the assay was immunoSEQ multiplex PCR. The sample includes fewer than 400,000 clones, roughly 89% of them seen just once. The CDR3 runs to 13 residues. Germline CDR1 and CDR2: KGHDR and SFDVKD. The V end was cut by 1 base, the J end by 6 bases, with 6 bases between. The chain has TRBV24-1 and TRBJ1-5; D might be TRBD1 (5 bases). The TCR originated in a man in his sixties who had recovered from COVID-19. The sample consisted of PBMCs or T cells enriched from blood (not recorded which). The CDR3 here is CATSDLRGQPQHF. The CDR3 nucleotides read TGTGCCACCAGTGATTTAAGGGGTCAGCCCCAGCATTTT.